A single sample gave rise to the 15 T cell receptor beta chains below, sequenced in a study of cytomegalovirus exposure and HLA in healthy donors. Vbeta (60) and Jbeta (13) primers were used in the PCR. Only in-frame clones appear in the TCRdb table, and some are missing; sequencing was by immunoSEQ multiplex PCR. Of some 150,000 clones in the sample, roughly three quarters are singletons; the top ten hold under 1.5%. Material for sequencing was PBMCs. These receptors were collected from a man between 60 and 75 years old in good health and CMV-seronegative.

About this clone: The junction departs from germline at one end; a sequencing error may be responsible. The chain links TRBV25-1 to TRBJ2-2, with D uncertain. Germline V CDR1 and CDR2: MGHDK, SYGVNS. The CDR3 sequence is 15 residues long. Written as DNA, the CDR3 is TGTGCCAGCAGTCTGCCAGGATTGAACACCAGGGAGCTGTTTTTT. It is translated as CASSLPGLNTRELFF.

The CDR3 sequence: CASSPPEQGRTEAFF. The CDR3 bases are TGTGCCAGCTCACCACCGGAGCAGGGTCGGACTGAAGCTTTCTTT. The chain employs TRBV18 and TRBJ1-1; tentative D call: TRBD1 (5 bases). With 0 bases removed from V and 5 bases from J, the gap between germline ends came to 13 bases. CDR3 size: 15 residues. The germline CDR1 and CDR2 sequences are KGHSH and LQKENI.

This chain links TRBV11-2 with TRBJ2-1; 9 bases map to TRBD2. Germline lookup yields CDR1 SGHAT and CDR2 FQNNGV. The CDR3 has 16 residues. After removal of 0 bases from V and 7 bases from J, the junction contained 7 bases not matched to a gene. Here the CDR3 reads CASSLEGGGARNEQFF. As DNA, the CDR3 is TGTGCCAGCAGCTTAGAGGGCGGGGGGGCCCGAAATGAGCAGTTCTTC.

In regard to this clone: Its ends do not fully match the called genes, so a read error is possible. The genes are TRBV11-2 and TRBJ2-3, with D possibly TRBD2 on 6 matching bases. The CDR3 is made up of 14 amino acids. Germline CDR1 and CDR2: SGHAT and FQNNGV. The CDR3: CASSLDNWSGRRHF. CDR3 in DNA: TGTGCCAGCAGCTTAGATAATTGGTCCGGGAGAAGGCATTTT.

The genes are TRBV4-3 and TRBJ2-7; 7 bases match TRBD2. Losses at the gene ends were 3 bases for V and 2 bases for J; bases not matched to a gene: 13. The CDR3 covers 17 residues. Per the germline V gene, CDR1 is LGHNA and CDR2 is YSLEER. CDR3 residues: CASSHRSMGGVPYEQYF. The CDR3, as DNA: TGCGCCAGCAGCCATAGGTCGATGGGGGGGGTACCCTACGAGCAGTACTTC.

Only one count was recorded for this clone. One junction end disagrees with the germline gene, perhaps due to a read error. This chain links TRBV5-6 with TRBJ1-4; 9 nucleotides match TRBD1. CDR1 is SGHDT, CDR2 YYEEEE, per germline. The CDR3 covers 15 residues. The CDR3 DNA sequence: TGTGTCAGCAGCTTGGCGGGACAGGGTAATGAAAAACTGTTTTTT. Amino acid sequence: CVSSLAGQGNEKLFF.

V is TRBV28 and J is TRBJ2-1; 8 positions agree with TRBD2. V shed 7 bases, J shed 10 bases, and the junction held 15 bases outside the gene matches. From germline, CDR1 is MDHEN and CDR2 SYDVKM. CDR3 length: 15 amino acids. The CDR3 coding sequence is TGTGCCAGCACCACCCTACGGGAGGGCGATACGGAGCAGTTCTTC. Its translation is CASTTLREGDTEQFF.

The CDR3: CASSFPVSGDPYEQYF. CDR3 bases: TGTGCCAGCAGCTTCCCGGTTAGCGGGGACCCCTACGAGCAGTACTTC. This chain links TRBV5-5 with TRBJ2-7; 8 nucleotides line up with TRBD2. CDR1 and CDR2 (germline): SGHKS, YYEKEE (reference sequence). The CDR3 sequence is 16 residues long. V dropped 2 bases and J dropped 2; count of bases not matched to a gene: 9.

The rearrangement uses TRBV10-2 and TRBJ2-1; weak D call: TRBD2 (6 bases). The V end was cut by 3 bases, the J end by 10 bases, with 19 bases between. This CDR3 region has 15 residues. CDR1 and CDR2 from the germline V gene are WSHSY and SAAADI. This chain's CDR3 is CASSEGTRYAREQFF. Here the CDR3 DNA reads TGCGCCAGCAGTGAAGGGACTCGCTACGCAAGAGAGCAGTTCTTC.

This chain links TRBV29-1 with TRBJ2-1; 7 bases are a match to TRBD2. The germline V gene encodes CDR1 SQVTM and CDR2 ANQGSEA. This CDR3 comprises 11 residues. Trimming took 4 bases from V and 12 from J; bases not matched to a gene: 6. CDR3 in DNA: TGCAGCGTTGGGGGACTAAAGGGGCAGTTCTTC. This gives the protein CSVGGLKGQFF.

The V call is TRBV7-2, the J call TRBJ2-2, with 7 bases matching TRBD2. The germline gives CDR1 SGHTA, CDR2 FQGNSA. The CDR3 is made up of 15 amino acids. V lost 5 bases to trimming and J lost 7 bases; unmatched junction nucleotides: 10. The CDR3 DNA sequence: TGTGCCAGCAGCCTTCAGCCTAGCGGAGGCGGGGAGCTGTTTTTT. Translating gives CASSLQPSGGGELFF. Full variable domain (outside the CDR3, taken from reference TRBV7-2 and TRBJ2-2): GAGVSQSPSNKVTEKGKDVELRCDPISGHTALYWYRQSLGQGLEFLIYFQGNSAPDKSGLPSDRFSAERTGGSVSTLTIQRTQQEDSAVYLCASSLQPSGGGELFFGEGSRLTVL.

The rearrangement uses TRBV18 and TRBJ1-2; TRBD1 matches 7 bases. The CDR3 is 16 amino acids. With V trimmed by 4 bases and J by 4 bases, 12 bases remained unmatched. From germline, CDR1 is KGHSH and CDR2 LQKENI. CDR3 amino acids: CASSLRDSPLGYGYTF. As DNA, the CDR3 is TGTGCCAGCTCACTCCGGGACAGTCCCCTTGGCTATGGCTACACCTTC.

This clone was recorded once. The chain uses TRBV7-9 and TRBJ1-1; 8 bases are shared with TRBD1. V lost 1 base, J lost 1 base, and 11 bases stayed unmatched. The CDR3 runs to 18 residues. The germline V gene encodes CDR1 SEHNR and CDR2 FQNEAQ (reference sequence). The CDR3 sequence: CASSLEGRRGRSNTEAFF. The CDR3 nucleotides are TGTGCCAGCAGCTTAGAAGGACGCAGGGGGCGATCGAACACTGAAGCTTTCTTT.

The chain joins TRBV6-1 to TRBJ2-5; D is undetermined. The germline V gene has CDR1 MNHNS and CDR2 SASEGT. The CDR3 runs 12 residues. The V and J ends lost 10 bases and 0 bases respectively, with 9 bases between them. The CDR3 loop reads CATYTYQETQYF. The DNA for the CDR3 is TGTGCCACCTATACGTACCAAGAGACCCAGTACTTC.

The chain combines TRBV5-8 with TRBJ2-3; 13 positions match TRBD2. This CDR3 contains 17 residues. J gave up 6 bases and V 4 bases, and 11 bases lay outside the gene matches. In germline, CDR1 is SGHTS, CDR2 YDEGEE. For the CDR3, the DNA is TGTGCCAGCAGCGATGGGACTAGCGGGGACCAGCGGGATACGCAGTATTTT. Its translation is CASSDGTSGDQRDTQYF.